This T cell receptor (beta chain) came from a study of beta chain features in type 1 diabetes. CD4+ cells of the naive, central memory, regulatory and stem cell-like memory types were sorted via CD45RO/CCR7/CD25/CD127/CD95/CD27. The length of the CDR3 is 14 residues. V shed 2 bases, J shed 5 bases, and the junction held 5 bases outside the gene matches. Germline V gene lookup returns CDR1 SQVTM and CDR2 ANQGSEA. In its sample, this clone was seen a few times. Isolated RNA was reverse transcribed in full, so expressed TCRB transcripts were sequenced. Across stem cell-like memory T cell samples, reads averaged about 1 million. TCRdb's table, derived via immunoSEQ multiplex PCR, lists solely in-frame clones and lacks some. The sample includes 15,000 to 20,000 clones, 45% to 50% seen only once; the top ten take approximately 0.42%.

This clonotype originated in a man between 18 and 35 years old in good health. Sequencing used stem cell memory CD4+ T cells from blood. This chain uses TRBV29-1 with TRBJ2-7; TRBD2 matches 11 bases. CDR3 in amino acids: CSVETSGSKNEQYF. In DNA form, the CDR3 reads TGCAGCGTTGAAACTAGCGGGAGTAAAAACGAGCAGTACTTC.